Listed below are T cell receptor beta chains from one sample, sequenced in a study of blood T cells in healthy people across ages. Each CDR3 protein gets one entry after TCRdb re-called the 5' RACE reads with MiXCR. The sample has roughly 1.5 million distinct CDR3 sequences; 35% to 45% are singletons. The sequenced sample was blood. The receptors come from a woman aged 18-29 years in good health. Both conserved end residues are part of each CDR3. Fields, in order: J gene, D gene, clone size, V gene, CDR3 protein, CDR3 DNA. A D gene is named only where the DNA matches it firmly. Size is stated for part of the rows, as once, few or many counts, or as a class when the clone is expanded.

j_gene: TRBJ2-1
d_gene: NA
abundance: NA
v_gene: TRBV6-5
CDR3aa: CASSYSYWGNEQFF
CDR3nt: TGTGCCAGCAGTTACTCCTATTGGGGCAATGAGCAGTTCTTC

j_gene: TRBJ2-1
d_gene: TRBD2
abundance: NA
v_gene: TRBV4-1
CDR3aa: CASSQGLRGGLWDEQFF
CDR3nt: TGCGCCAGCAGCCAGGGGTTGCGGGGGGGCCTCTGGGATGAGCAGTTCTTC

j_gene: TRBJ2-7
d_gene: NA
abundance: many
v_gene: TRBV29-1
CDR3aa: CSVISGYEQYF
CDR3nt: TGCAGCGTCATTTCGGGGTACGAGCAGTACTTC

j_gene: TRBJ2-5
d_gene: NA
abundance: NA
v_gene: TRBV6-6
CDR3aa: CASSAEPAQETQYF
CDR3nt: TGTGCCAGCAGCGCGGAACCTGCTCAAGAGACCCAGTACTTC

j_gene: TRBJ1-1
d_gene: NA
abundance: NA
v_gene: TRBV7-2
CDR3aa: CASSASPGQNTEAFF
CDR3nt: TGTGCCAGCAGCGCAAGTCCGGGGCAGAACACTGAAGCTTTCTTT

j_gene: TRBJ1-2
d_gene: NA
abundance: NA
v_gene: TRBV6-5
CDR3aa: CASRPGRPYGYTF
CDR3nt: TGTGCCAGCAGGCCGGGACGGCCATATGGCTACACCTTC

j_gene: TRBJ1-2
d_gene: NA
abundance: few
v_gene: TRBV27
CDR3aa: CASSLSAGEGYTF
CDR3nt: TGTGCCAGCAGCTTATCGGCAGGGGAAGGCTACACCTTC

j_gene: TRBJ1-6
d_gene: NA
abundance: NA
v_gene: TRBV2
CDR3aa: CASRLTGPRSPLHF
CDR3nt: TGTGCCAGCAGGTTGACAGGCCCACGTTCACCCCTCCACTTT

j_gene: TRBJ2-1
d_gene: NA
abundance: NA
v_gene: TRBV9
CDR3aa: CASSVLPGMSSYNEQFF
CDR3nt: TGTGCCAGCAGCGTACTCCCCGGGATGAGCTCCTACAATGAGCAGTTCTTC

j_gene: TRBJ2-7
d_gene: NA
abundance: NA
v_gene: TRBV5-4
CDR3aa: CASSLPDRSYEQYF
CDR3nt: TGTGCCAGCAGCCTCCCCGACAGGTCCTACGAGCAGTACTTC

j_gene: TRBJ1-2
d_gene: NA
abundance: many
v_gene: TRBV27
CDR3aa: CASSLGGGANYGYTF
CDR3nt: TGTGCCAGCAGTTTAGGAGGGGGAGCCAACTATGGCTACACCTTC

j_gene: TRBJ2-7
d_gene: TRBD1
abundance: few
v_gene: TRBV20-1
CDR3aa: CSVDREGDEQYF
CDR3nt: TGCAGTGTAGACAGGGAAGGAGACGAGCAGTACTTC

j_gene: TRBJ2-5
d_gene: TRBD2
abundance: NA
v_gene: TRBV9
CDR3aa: CASSVGGGTWGETQYF
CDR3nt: TGTGCCAGCAGCGTAGGGGGAGGGACCTGGGGAGAGACCCAGTACTTC

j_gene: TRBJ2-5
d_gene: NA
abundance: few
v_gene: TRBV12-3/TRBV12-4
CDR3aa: CASTTRGEQYF
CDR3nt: TGTGCCAGTACGACCCGTGGAGAGCAGTACTTC

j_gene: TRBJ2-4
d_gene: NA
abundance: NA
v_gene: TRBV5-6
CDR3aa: CASSFTGSKNIQYF
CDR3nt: TGTGCCAGCAGCTTCACAGGGAGCAAAAACATTCAGTACTTC

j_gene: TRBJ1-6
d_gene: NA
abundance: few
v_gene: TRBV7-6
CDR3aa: CASSLADGIPHSPLHF
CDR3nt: TGTGCCAGCAGCTTAGCGGACGGGATTCCGCATTCACCCCTCCACTTT

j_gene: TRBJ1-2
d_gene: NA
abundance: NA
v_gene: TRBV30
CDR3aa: CAWTPGPSYGYTF
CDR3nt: TGCGCCTGGACTCCCGGCCCTAGCTATGGCTACACCTTC

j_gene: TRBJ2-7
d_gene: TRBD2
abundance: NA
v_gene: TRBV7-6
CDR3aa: CASTISGRALLDEQYF
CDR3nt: TGTGCCAGCACCATTAGCGGGAGGGCCCTCTTGGATGAGCAGTACTTC

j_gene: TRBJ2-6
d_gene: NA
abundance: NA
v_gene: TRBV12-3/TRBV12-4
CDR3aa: CASSLAGGPGANVLTF
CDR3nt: TGTGCCAGCAGTTTAGCGGGGGGGCCTGGGGCCAACGTCCTGACTTTC

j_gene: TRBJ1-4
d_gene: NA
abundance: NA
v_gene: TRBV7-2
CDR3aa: CASSLALVNEKLFF
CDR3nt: TGTGCCAGCAGCTTAGCGTTGGTTAATGAAAAACTGTTTTTT